Shown below are 5 T cell receptor beta chains from a single sample sequenced in a study of cytomegalovirus exposure and HLA in healthy donors. The PCR made use of 60 Vbeta and 13 Jbeta primers. This table comes from immunoSEQ multiplex PCR, and its TCRdb copy is limited to in-frame clones, with some not included. The profile shows about 160,000 clones, roughly 80% of them singletons. Sequencing was performed on PBMCs. These receptors were collected from a man between 18 and 29 years old in good health and CMV-seronegative.

This clone was counted a single time. The V gene is TRBV9, the J gene TRBJ1-2; unclear D gene. Deletions cut 0 bases from V and 3 bases from J, with 21 bases between. The CDR3 is made up of 18 amino acids. Germline V gene lookup returns CDR1 SGDLS and CDR2 YYNGEE. This chain's CDR3 is CASSVESGSLTSHYGYTF. DNA of the CDR3: TGTGCCAGCAGCGTAGAGTCGGGGTCTCTGACTTCGCACTATGGCTACACCTTC.

The V gene is TRBV28, the J gene TRBJ2-5; D not resolved. The tail of the sequence fits TRBJ2-7 better, so the J call may be wrong. CDR3 length: 12 residues. Germline V gene sequence: CDR1 MDHEN, CDR2 SYDVKM. The CDR3 reads CASSSLSYEQYF. The CDR3 region has the DNA TGTGCCAGCAGTTCCTTGTCCTACGAGCAGTACTTC.

This clone has only a few counts. This chain uses TRBV5-6 with TRBJ1-1; TRBD1 matches 7 bases. Germline CDR1 reads SGHDT; CDR2 reads YYEEEE. This CDR3 has 13 amino acids. The J segment lost 4 bases and the V segment lost 4 bases, leaving 4 bases of the junction unmatched. The CDR3 sequence: CASSTDRVTEAFF. DNA for the CDR3: TGTGCCAGCAGCACCGACAGGGTCACTGAAGCTTTCTTT.

DNA of the CDR3: TGTGCCAGCAGCCTCTCCCTAGATTCCTACAATGAGCAGTTCTTC. Translating it yields CASSLSLDSYNEQFF. The chain couples TRBV28 to TRBJ2-1; D unresolved. V was cut by 6 bases and J by 1 base, with 13 bases left in between. The germline CDR1 and CDR2 sequences are MDHEN and SYDVKM. This CDR3 is built from 15 residues.

V is TRBV9 and J is TRBJ1-4; TRBD1 might be the D (6 bases). V dropped 4 bases and J dropped 2 bases, with 12 bases sitting between them. This CDR3 contains 15 residues. The germline V gene has CDR1 SGDLS and CDR2 YYNGEE. The CDR3 region has the DNA TGTGCCAGCAGCCCAGGGGTTTACACTAATGAAAAACTGTTTTTT. Protein: CASSPGVYTNEKLFF.